The 15 T cell receptor beta chains below were found in one sample sequenced in a study of PD-1 blockade in mismatch repair-deficient tumors. Libraries were prepared by immunoSEQ multiplex PCR; TCRdb keeps only in-frame clonotypes and omits some of them. The table shows 75,000 to 80,000 clones, with 80% to 90% occurring only once. Sequencing was performed on peripheral blood, taken 44 weeks after starting pembrolizumab. The source of these receptors is an adult with mismatch repair-deficient cancer.

The rearrangement joins TRBV9 to TRBJ1-2; the D is unclear. The germline V gene has CDR1 SGDLS and CDR2 YYNGEE. CDR3 length: 15 residues. V gave up 0 bases and J gave up 0 bases, with 9 bases separating them. The CDR3 nucleotides are TGTGCCAGCAGCGTAGCGGGCAGTCCTAACTATGGCTACACCTTC. Its protein is CASSVAGSPNYGYTF.

The chain links TRBV11-3 to TRBJ2-1, with 9 positions matching TRBD2. J was trimmed by 7 bases and V by 5 bases; bases with no gene match: 12. The CDR3 covers 16 residues. Germline values: CDR1 SGHNT, CDR2 YENEEA. CDR3 DNA sequence: TGTGCCAGCAGCCTAGGAGGGCCGACTAGCGGTAATGAGCAGTTCTTC. This gives the protein CASSLGGPTSGNEQFF.

The gene calls are TRBV5-4 and TRBJ2-7, with D maybe TRBD1 (7 bases). Germline-derived CDR1 and CDR2 are SGHNT and YYREEE (reference sequence). The germline V and J ends were trimmed by 0 bases and 3 bases, with 16 bases remaining between them. This CDR3 contains 16 residues. The CDR3 spells CASSLVPRGAVYEQYF. DNA for the CDR3: TGTGCCAGCAGCTTGGTTCCCAGGGGGGCCGTCTACGAGCAGTACTTC.

V usage is TRBV12-5 and J usage is TRBJ2-3; 14 nucleotides align to TRBD2. After removal of 6 bases from V and 6 bases from J, the junction contained 11 bases not matched to a gene. Germline-derived CDR1 and CDR2 are LGHNT and FRNRAP. The CDR3 sequence is 17 residues long. For the CDR3, the DNA is TGTGCTAGTGGCCAATCCGGACTAGCGGGAGGAGGGGATACGCAGTATTTT. Translated: CASGQSGLAGGGDTQYF.

This chain connects TRBV11-3 to TRBJ2-3; TRBD2 matches 8 bases. The trim removed 5 bases at V and 5 bases at J, leaving 6 bases unmatched. Germline CDR1 is SGHNT and CDR2 is YENEEA. The CDR3 totals 14 residues. For the CDR3, the DNA is TGTGCCAGCAGCCCCATGCGGGAGGTAGATACGCAGTATTTT. Protein sequence: CASSPMREVDTQYF.

V and J are TRBV30 and TRBJ2-4, with 9 bases fitting TRBD1. The V gene's germline CDR1 is GTSNPN and CDR2 SVGIG (reference sequence). This CDR3 comprises 14 residues. The V gene end was trimmed by 1 base and the J gene end by 5 bases; junction bases not matched to a gene: 3. CDR3 nucleotides: TGTGCCTGGAGTGAAACAGGGGGCCAAAACATTCAGTACTTC. Protein product: CAWSETGGQNIQYF. The whole variable domain, remainder taken from reference TRBV30 and TRBJ2-4, is SQTIHQWPATLVQPVGSPLSLECTVEGTSNPNLYWYRQAAGRGLQLLFYSVGIGQISSEVPQNLSASRPQDRQFILSSKKLLLSDSGFYLCAWSETGGQNIQYFGAGTRLSVL.

This chain connects TRBV2 to TRBJ2-5, with unresolved D. The length of the CDR3 is 12 residues. Trimming took 5 bases from V and 5 from J, leaving 9 bases between them. Looked up from germline, CDR1 is SNHLY and CDR2 is FYNNEI. The CDR3: CASSLGRETQYF. CDR3 bases: TGTGCCAGCAGTTTGGGTCGGGAGACCCAGTACTTC.

The rearrangement links TRBV27 to TRBJ2-7; D is possibly TRBD1 (5 bases). Germline V gives CDR1 MNHEY, CDR2 SMNVEV (reference sequence). The V end was cut by 5 bases, the J end by 0 bases, with 17 bases between. The CDR3 extends over 16 amino acids. The CDR3 loop reads CASSSEAGWFSYEQYF. The CDR3 DNA reads as TGTGCCAGCAGTAGTGAGGCAGGGTGGTTCTCCTACGAGCAGTACTTC.

This clone was counted once. The chain couples TRBV6-6 to TRBJ2-7; 8 positions agree with TRBD1. Trimming removed 7 bases from V and 2 bases from J; junction bases left unmatched: 10. From germline, CDR1 is MNHNY and CDR2 SVGAGI (reference sequence). This CDR3 has 15 amino acids. For the CDR3, the DNA is TGTGCCAGCAACCCCAGACAGGGGAGTGCCTACGAGCAGTACTTC. It yields the protein CASNPRQGSAYEQYF.

This chain uses TRBV11-3 with TRBJ2-1, with D possibly called TRBD1 or TRBD2 (6 bases each). Germline V gene data show CDR1 as SGHNT and CDR2 as YENEEA. Trimming took off 5 bases at V and 9 bases at J, with 14 bases between the two ends. The CDR3 loop spans 13 amino acids. The CDR3, as DNA: TGTGCCAGCAGCGCGACCGGGGGCAGTGAGCAGTTCTTC. Protein: CASSATGGSEQFF.

With respect to this clone: The junction shows a germline mismatch at one end, possibly a read error. J is TRBJ2-3 and V is TRBV7-8; unclear D gene. Germline assignment: CDR1 SGHVS and CDR2 FQNEAQ. CDR3 length equals 14 residues. The CDR3 DNA follows: TGTGCCAGCACCTTAGGGCACTTAACAGATACGCAGTATTTT. This codes for CASTLGHLTDTQYF.

The chain couples TRBV5-8 to TRBJ2-3, with 10 bases identical to TRBD1. Germline trimming cut 3 bases from V and 1 base from J; bases unmatched to any gene: 8. The CDR3 contains 17 residues. The germline gives CDR1 SGHTS, CDR2 YDEGEE. The CDR3 loop reads CASSSKTGTGGTDTQYF. CDR3 nucleotides: TGTGCCAGCAGCTCGAAGACCGGGACAGGGGGCACAGATACGCAGTATTTT. Supplemented by reference TRBV5-8 and TRBJ2-3, the full variable domain reads EAGVTQSPTHLIKTRGQQATLRCSPISGHTSVYWYQQALGLGLQFLLWYDEGEERNRGNFPPRFSGRQFPNYSSELNVNALELEDSALYLCASSSKTGTGGTDTQYFGPGTRLTVL.

The gene calls are TRBV9 and TRBJ2-7; TRBD2 matches 13 bases. This CDR3 is 14 amino acids long. Per the germline V gene, CDR1 is SGDLS and CDR2 is YYNGEE. Trimming took 2 bases from V and 5 from J; bases not matched to a gene: 1. CDR3 loop: CASSVGLAGDEQYF. CDR3 in DNA: TGTGCCAGCAGCGTCGGACTAGCGGGAGACGAGCAGTACTTC. The full variable domain, in which reference TRBV9 and TRBJ2-7 provide the parts outside the CDR3, is DSGVTQTPKHLITATGQRVTLRCSPRSGDLSVYWYQQSLDQGLQFLIQYYNGEERAKGNILERFSAQQFPDLHSELNLSSLELGDSALYFCASSVGLAGDEQYFGPGTRLTVT.

Details on this clone: Sequence at one end of the junction differs from germline and may be a read error. The chain has TRBV7-9 and TRBJ2-1, with TRBD2 as a possible D gene (5 bases). The V gene's germline CDR1 is SEHNR and CDR2 FQNEAQ (reference sequence). This CDR3 contains 16 residues. CDR3 residues: CASSRALTSAANEQFF. CDR3 nucleotides: TGCGCCAGCAGCCGAGCCTTGACCTCAGCGGCCAATGAGCAGTTCTTC.

This chain links TRBV9 with TRBJ2-3; 8 nucleotides align to TRBD2. V gave up 3 bases and J gave up 6 bases; unmatched junction bases: 12. CDR1 and CDR2 from the germline V gene are SGDLS and YYNGEE. The CDR3 has 16 amino acids. The CDR3 reads CASSGSSGWGPDTQYF. The CDR3 bases are TGTGCCAGCAGCGGTTCTAGCGGGTGGGGCCCCGATACGCAGTATTTT.